The present TCR beta chain was sequenced within a study of blood T cells in healthy people across ages. Study outcomes and limitations: The diversity estimates, figures obtained from one million T cells, were considered underestimates. Getting older went along with TCR beta diversity per million T cells dropping roughly linearly. The study found more naive CD4+ cells and higher diversity in long-lived than aged donors.

The CDR3 length is 15 residues. CDR1 and CDR2 (germline): SGHTA, FQGNSA. Together with a sample-barcoded 5' primer, a J-beta primer mix was included in a second PCR lasting about 7 to 12 cycles. MiXCR, applied by TCRdb to the 5' RACE reads, yields one record per CDR3 protein. The data hold fewer than 800,000 distinct CDR3 sequences, with about 32% observed a single time. Extraction yielded at least 6 micrograms of total RNA per sample. Comment on this clonotype: What it recognizes is unknown.

The sequence derives from a woman aged 80 or over in good health. The chain uses TRBV7-2 and TRBJ2-4, with TRBD1 as a possible D gene (6 bases). The DNA end lines up better with TRBJ2-7; the J call may be wrong. Sample: blood. The CDR3 DNA reads TGTGCCAGCAGCCCTCCTGGGACACCATTCTACGAGCAGTACTTC. Its translation is CASSPPGTPFYEQYF.